This T cell receptor beta chain was sequenced in a study of radiotherapy plus CTLA-4 blockade in lung cancer. Measured with immunoSEQ multiplex PCR; TCRdb has only the in-frame clones, and not every one. The repertoire has 40,000 to 50,000 clones, about 74% of them found once; the top ten carry roughly 10%. Whole-study findings and limits: In blood, after radiotherapy plus ipilimumab, tumor-derived TCR clones expanded.

Chemo-refractory metastatic non-small-cell lung cancer patients received focal radiation with ipilimumab CTLA-4 blockade. The CDR3 runs to 17 residues. The V gene end was trimmed by 2 bases and the J gene end by 1 base; junction bases not matched to a gene: 6. CDR1 SGDLS and CDR2 YYNGEE come from the germline V gene. This clone was detected only once. Its antigen is not known. The source of this sequence is a human donor with non-small cell lung cancer who had stable disease on radiotherapy plus ipilimumab. The rearrangement links TRBV9 to TRBJ1-4; 9 bases map to TRBD1. Sample: peripheral blood, taken from a patient treated with radiotherapy plus ipilimumab. CDR3 sequence: CASSVRQGGGTNEKLFF. CDR3 nucleotide sequence: TGTGCCAGCAGCGTCCGACAGGGGGGGGGAACTAATGAAAAACTGTTTTTT.